This entry concerns a single TCR beta chain. What it binds is not known. TCRdb's copy holds only in-frame clones and misses some; the assay was immunoSEQ multiplex PCR. The sample yields 70,000 to 95,000 clones, approximately 90% seen once. The data derive from a study of resident and recirculating memory T cells in vitiligo. Notes on the study in general: Sequences differed between biopsy sites and patients, suggesting private specificity. No unique dominant TCR clone was found in vitiligo lesions.

This CDR3 spans 11 amino acids. V was trimmed by 2 bases and J by 9 bases, leaving 9 bases between them. Looked up from germline, CDR1 is SGHRS and CDR2 is YFSETQ. Stability required unchanged lesions during the previous 6 months. Patients had to be free of confetti depigmentation, indicating active vitiligo. The chain employs TRBV5-1 and TRBJ2-7; D ambiguous. The TCR comes from a male donor with vitiligo. Source material: blood. The CDR3 is CASSFATLQYF. The CDR3 DNA sequence: TGCGCCAGCAGCTTTGCGACATTGCAGTACTTC.